This entry concerns a single TCR beta chain. These data are taken from a study of blood T cell repertoires in COVID-19. Study summary: COVID-19 samples, acute and convalescent, were from the United States, Italy and Spain. T cells, B-cell-depleted T cells, or PBMCs provided the cDNA or gDNA that served as material.

In the original processing: Amplifying reference gene primers gave estimates of nucleated cell counts. Assay used: immunoSEQ multiplex PCR; TCRdb lists only in-frame clones, some missing. D and trimming come from the DNA, and the V and J calls and clone size come from that table. The top ten hold about 6.5% of the sample, which has approximately 52,000 clones, 80% to 95% seen once. The CDR3 is 15 residues long. From germline, CDR1 is MDHEN and CDR2 SYDVKM. Unmatched junction bases numbered 8, after V lost 7 bases and J lost 2 bases. Sequencing was carried out using peripheral blood. The sequence was collected from a man aged 45-65 years with active COVID-19. The rearrangement links TRBV28 to TRBJ2-7; TRBD1 matches 10 bases. The CDR3 here is CASTPGGQGPYEQYF. DNA for the CDR3: TGTGCCAGCACCCCAGGGGGACAGGGGCCCTACGAGCAGTACTTC.